This paragraph covers one TCR beta chain sequence. This clonotype was counted only a few times. The target of this receptor is not known. Nothing much larger sits one base from this clone, and base qualities are not available. These data come from a study of T-cell memory formation after mild COVID-19 (dated by TCRdb to the early 2020s). Study-level background: TCR sequence clusters from the two donors were largely donor specific. Longitudinal TCRalpha and TCRbeta repertoire sequencing tracked T-cell clones expanding and contracting after mild COVID-19 in two donors. Two young, previously healthy adult volunteers made up the cohort, one male and one female.

Ficoll-Paque density gradient centrifugation was the method used to isolate PBMCs. What the research found in general, with its limitations: SARS-CoV-2 specificity was not confirmed for the second-wave clones peaking on day 37. The study included only two mild cases, and larger cohorts that include severe cases with pre-infection samples were judged to be necessary. Balanced CD4/CD8 phenotypes were observed for clones contracting from day 15 to 85, whereas a bias towards CD4+ was observed for a second wave of clones expanding from day 15 to 37. Contracting CD4+ clones turned up mainly in the CM and EM memory subsets, whereas EMRA was where CD8+ clones were enriched. Some responding clones were detected in pre-infection memory, suggesting pre-existing cross-reactive memory T cells joined the SARS-CoV-2 response.

Sequenced using an Illumina NovaSeq 6000. cDNA libraries for TCRalpha and TCRbeta were prepared by 5'RACE using constant-segment primers, with sample barcodes and unique molecular identifiers added. Trizol reagent was used to extract RNA from every sample. Library amplification was performed in two PCR steps, and a second sample barcode and Illumina TruSeq adapters were introduced in the second step. Libraries were sequenced on an Illumina NovaSeq with 2 x 150 bp paired-end reads. For the original study's pipeline: With migec v1.2.7, reads were demultiplexed and then collapsed into UMI-guided consensus sequences. Using mixcr v2.1.11, the UMI consensuses were aligned to TRA and TRB V and J templates and assembled into clonotypes. Expanded or contracted clonotypes were those called significant by both edgeR and NoisET, with noise models trained on biological replicates. For edgeR calls, the thresholds were a false discovery rate-adjusted p below 0.01 and a log2 fold-change of 1. PCA with hierarchical clustering of max-normalized trajectories of the 1000 most abundant clonotypes was used as exploratory dynamics analysis. Separately sequenced CD4+ and CD8+ repertoires were used to assign the CD4 or CD8 phenotype of responding clones. The public sequencing data were trimmed at Q25 with fastp and processed into clonotypes with MiXCR by TCRdb, which kept only in-frame beta chains. Every CDR3 protein is listed once, alongside the most common genes and DNA of its rows. The V and J calls were not made by the authors but by TCRdb's processing. The table for this sample lists about 49,000 distinct CDR3 sequences; about 28% of them were counted only once. Around 45% of the sample comes from the top ten.

The CDR3 covers 16 residues, taking in both the cysteine and the phenylalanine. Only the CDR3 portion is preserved as DNA: 48 bases, with reading frame beginning at the first base. The trim is 5 bases for V and 6 bases for J, with a gap of 17 bases between the germline ends. Looking up the germline V gene (reference sequence) yields CDR1 LNHDA and CDR2 SQIVND. Sequenced: PBMCs or a T cell subset sorted from them (not recorded which). The receptor was derived from a young man who had mild COVID-19 (a few samples of this study predate the infection). The sample titles of this study are shuffled in the database, so cell type and time point are left out; the donor was told from shared clones. The chain uses TRBV19 and TRBJ1-6, with no confidently assigned D gene. At the DNA level, the sequence is TGTGCCAGTAGTTCACCGGGCCCCAGCGGTAATTCACCCCTCCACTTT. Translated, it gives CASSSPGPSGNSPLHF.